This paragraph reports one T cell receptor beta chain. The data originate from a study of blood T cell repertoires in COVID-19. On the study more broadly: COVID-19 samples from acute and convalescent phases originated in the United States, Italy and Spain. From T cells, B-cell-depleted T cells, or PBMCs came the material, which was cDNA or gDNA.

The CDR3 extends over 12 amino acids. The germline V and J ends were trimmed by 0 bases and 2 bases, with 3 bases remaining between them. CDR1 is SGHRS and CDR2 is YFSETQ in the germline V gene. As originally analysed: Amplification of reference gene primers provided the estimated nucleated cell counts. This table comes from immunoSEQ multiplex PCR, and its TCRdb copy is limited to in-frame clones, with some not included. From that table come the V and J calls and clone size; the DNA was used to work out D and trimming. The data show 230,000 or so clones, approximately 80% seen once. The sequence came from a woman between 40 and 50 years old who had recovered from COVID-19. V is TRBV5-1 and J is TRBJ2-7; D call uncertain. The specimen was peripheral blood. The chain's CDR3 is CASSLGTYEQYF. The CDR3 DNA reads as TGCGCCAGCAGCTTGGGTACCTACGAGCAGTACTTC.